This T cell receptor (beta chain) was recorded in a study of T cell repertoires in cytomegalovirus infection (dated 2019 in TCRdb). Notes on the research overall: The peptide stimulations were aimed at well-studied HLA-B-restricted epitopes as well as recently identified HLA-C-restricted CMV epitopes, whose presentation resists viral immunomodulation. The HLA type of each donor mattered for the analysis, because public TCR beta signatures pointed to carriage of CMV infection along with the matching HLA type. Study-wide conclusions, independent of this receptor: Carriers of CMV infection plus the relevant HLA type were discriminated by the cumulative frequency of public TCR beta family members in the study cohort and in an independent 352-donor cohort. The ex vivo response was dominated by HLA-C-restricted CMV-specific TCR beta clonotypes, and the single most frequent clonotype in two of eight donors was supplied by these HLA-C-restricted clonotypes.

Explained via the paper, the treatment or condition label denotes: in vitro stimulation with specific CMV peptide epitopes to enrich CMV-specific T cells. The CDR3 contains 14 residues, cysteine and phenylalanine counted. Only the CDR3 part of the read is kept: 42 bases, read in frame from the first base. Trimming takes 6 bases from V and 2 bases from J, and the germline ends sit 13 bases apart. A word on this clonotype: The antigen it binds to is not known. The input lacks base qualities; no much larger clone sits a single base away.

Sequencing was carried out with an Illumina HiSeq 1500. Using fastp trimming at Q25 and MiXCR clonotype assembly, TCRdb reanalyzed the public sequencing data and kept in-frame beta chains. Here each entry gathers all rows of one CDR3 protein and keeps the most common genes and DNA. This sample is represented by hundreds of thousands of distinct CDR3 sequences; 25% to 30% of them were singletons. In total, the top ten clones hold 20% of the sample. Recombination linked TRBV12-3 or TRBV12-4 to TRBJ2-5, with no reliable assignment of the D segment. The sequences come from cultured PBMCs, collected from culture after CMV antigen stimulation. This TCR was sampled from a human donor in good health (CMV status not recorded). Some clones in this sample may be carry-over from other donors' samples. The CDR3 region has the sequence CASSHASWQETQYF. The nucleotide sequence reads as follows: TGTGCCAGCAGCCATGCTTCGTGGCAAGAGACCCAGTACTTC.